The clone carrying this T cell receptor (beta chain) has more than one count but fewer than ten. This sample was included in a study of cytomegalovirus exposure and HLA in healthy donors. It was with 60 Vbeta and 13 Jbeta primers that the PCR ran. Produced via immunoSEQ multiplex PCR; TCRdb's table is partial and in-frame only. The sample shows about 120,000 clones, 10% to 13% of them seen only once. As for the donors, each was a healthy bone marrow donor. The receptor was derived from a woman between 18 and 29 years old in good health and CMV-seropositive. Source material: PBMCs.

CDR3 sequence: CARGLAEYNEQFF. CDR3 coding DNA: TGTGCCAGGGGACTAGCGGAATACAATGAGCAGTTCTTC. The chain links TRBV21-1 to TRBJ2-1; the table's D call, TRBD2, has no DNA check behind it. TRBV21-1 is recorded as a pseudogene. This CDR3 is 13 amino acids long.